Each of the 3 T cell receptor beta chains below was sequenced from the same sample in a study of CD8+ T cells in alopecia areata. Treatment of the sample: oral pan-JAK inhibitor, 5-10 mg twice daily. The sequencing template was cDNA reverse transcribed from extracted RNA. Assay: immunoSEQ multiplex PCR; the TCRdb copy retains only in-frame clones and omits some. This sample has approximately 100,000 clones, with 86% found just once. The sample was CD8+ T cells sorted from blood, taken at approximately week 31, from a patient treated with tofacitinib. The receptors originated from a human donor with alopecia areata.

The V gene is TRBV16, the J gene TRBJ2-1; D is perhaps TRBD1 (6 bases). Deletions cut 3 bases from V and 2 bases from J, with 17 bases between. The CDR3 length is 17 residues. Germline assignment: CDR1 KGHSY and CDR2 FQNENV. For the CDR3, the DNA is TGTGCCAGCAGCCATTCCCTAGCAGGGGCCACCTACAATGAGCAGTTCTTC. Its translation: CASSHSLAGATYNEQFF.

The rearrangement uses TRBV7-2 and TRBJ2-7, with D possibly matching TRBD2 (5 bases). The CDR3 totals 13 residues. Germline values: CDR1 SGHTA, CDR2 FQGNSA. V lost 5 bases and J 5 bases, leaving 13 bases between the germline ends. Here the CDR3 reads CASSRNRGDEQYF. CDR3 DNA sequence: TGTGCCAGCAGCCGGAATCGGGGTGACGAGCAGTACTTC.

Turning to this clone: The sample carries other DNA sequences with the same CDR3. This chain connects TRBV7-8 to TRBJ2-7; D might be TRBD2 (5 bases). This CDR3 has 13 amino acids. V lost 0 bases and J lost 3, with 6 bases in between. The germline V gene encodes CDR1 SGHVS and CDR2 FQNEAQ. The DNA for the CDR3 is TGTGCCAGCAGCTTAGCCGGGGACTACGAGCAGTACTTC. It translates to CASSLAGDYEQYF.